This is a list of T cell receptor beta chains from one sample in a study of blood T cell repertoires in COVID-19. The method was immunoSEQ multiplex PCR; TCRdb's version includes in-frame clones alone and lacks a portion of them. The sample contains 130,000 to 150,000 clones, around 83% of which appear only once. The sequenced sample was peripheral blood. These receptors originate from a human donor with acute or convalescent COVID-19. The donor label of this sample is uncertain. The CDR3 runs from the conserved cysteine through the conserved F or W. The D gene is left open where the match is weak. Only part of the rows carry a size: once, few, many, or a class if the clone is expanded.

v_gene	j_gene	d_gene	abundance	CDR3nt	CDR3aa
TRBV11-3	TRBJ1-1	NA	NA	TGTGCCAGCAGCCTCCGTCCACAGGGAGCTGAAGCTTTCTTT	CASSLRPQGAEAFF
TRBV3-1/TRBV3-2	TRBJ2-3	NA	few	TGTGCCAGCAGCCAGGGGCAGATCACAGATACGCAGTATTTT	CASSQGQITDTQYF
TRBV4-1	TRBJ2-5	TRBD2	NA	TGCGCCAGCAGCCAAGAATTTCTAGCGGGGACCCAAGAGACCCAGTACTTC	CASSQEFLAGTQETQYF
TRBV14	TRBJ1-2	NA	NA	TGTGCCAGCAGCCAAGTAACGGATGGCTACACCTTC	CASSQVTDGYTF
TRBV19	TRBJ2-3	NA	NA	TGTGCCAGTAGTATAGCAGGGTCCGAGGCAGATACGCAGTATTTT	CASSIAGSEADTQYF
TRBV5-4	TRBJ1-1	NA	few	TGTGCCAGCAGCTTGGACCCGGGACAGAACACTGAAGCTTTCTTT	CASSLDPGQNTEAFF
TRBV7-9	TRBJ2-7	NA	NA	TGTGCCAGCAGCCTCGGTGGAGGACGGGAGATTTCCTACGAGCAGTACTTC	CASSLGGGREISYEQYF
TRBV6-5	TRBJ1-1	NA	NA	TGTGCCAGCAGGGCCCAAGGACAGCGGAGCACTGAAGCTTTCTTT	CASRAQGQRSTEAFF
TRBV9	TRBJ2-4	TRBD2	NA	TGTGCCAGCAGCGCTGGGACTAGCGGGGGGGCGTACATTCAGTACTTC	CASSAGTSGGAYIQYF
TRBV6-5	TRBJ1-1	TRBD1	NA	TGTGCTAGGGGACAGATGAACACTGAAGCTTTCTTT	CARGQMNTEAFF
TRBV3-1/TRBV3-2	TRBJ2-1	NA	NA	TGTGCCAGCAGCCGCCTCAGCGTTGAGCAGTTCTTC	CASSRLSVEQFF
TRBV9	TRBJ1-5	NA	NA	TGTGCCAGCAGCGTAGTGGGAAGGGGGGGTGGTAGCAATCAGCCCCAGCATTTT	CASSVVGRGGGSNQPQHF
TRBV5-1	TRBJ1-6	NA	NA	TGCGCCAGCACCAACTATGGGGGGGGCCTGGGATCGGCCCTTAATTCACCCCTCCACTTT	CASTNYGGGLGSALNSPLHF
TRBV6-5	TRBJ2-7	NA	few	TGTGCCAGCAGTTACGGCACCGAGCAGTACTTC	CASSYGTEQYF
TRBV18	TRBJ2-3	NA	NA	TGTGCCAGCACCACAGCCGGTCCCACAGATACGCAGTATTTT	CASTTAGPTDTQYF
TRBV3-1/TRBV3-2	TRBJ1-2	NA	NA	TGTGCCAGCAGCCGGACAGAGAACTATGGCTACACCTTC	CASSRTENYGYTF
TRBV7-8	TRBJ2-1	TRBD2	NA	TGTGCCAGCAGCTTCGGTAGCGGGAATAACAATGAGCAGTTCTTC	CASSFGSGNNNEQFF
TRBV19	TRBJ2-1	NA	NA	TGTGCCAGTAGTATATCTAGAGAAACCGAGCAGTTCTTC	CASSISRETEQFF
TRBV5-1	TRBJ2-2	NA	NA	TGCGCCAGCAGCTTGGACAGGGATGACACCGGGGAGCTGTTTTTT	CASSLDRDDTGELFF
TRBV19	TRBJ1-2	NA	few	TGTGCCAGTAGTATCTCGGCGGACTATGGCTACACCTTC	CASSISADYGYTF
TRBV28	TRBJ1-1	NA	NA	TGTGCCAGCAGGTATCCCCTCCAGGAGAACACTGAAGCTTTCTTT	CASRYPLQENTEAFF
TRBV7-2	TRBJ1-5	NA	once	TGTGCCAGCAGCGCCCAGGGATATAGCAATCAGCCCCAGCATTTT	CASSAQGYSNQPQHF
TRBV27	TRBJ1-5	NA	NA	TGTGCCAGCAGTTTATACGGGGGAGGGCATAGCAATCAGCCCCAGCATTTT	CASSLYGGGHSNQPQHF
TRBV4-1	TRBJ1-5	NA	NA	TGCGCCAGCAGCCAAGATAGGGGTCAGCCCCAGCATTTT	CASSQDRGQPQHF
TRBV30	TRBJ1-2	NA	once	TGTGCCTGGTACAGCCTACTCTATGGCTACACCTTC	CAWYSLLYGYTF
TRBV19	TRBJ2-1	TRBD1	NA	TGTGCCAGTAGTATGGGGGACAGCTTAAATGAGCAGTTCTTC	CASSMGDSLNEQFF
TRBV19	TRBJ2-5	NA	NA	TGTGCCAGTAGTATAGATGCCGGGAAAAATGCGGCCCAGTACTTC	CASSIDAGKNAAQYF
TRBV12-5	TRBJ1-6	NA	NA	TGTGCTAGTGGTTTCGGCAGAGGTTCACCCCTCCACTTT	CASGFGRGSPLHF
TRBV9	TRBJ1-2	TRBD1	NA	TGTGCCAGCAGCAACCGGACAGGGCGAGCTAACTATGGCTACACCTTC	CASSNRTGRANYGYTF
TRBV21-1	TRBJ2-1	NA	NA	TGTGCCAGCACCCAGCAAAGGTACAGAAAAGCGGAGAGTTGGTTAGAGCAGTTCTTC	CASTQQRYRKAESWLEQFF
TRBV6-6	TRBJ1-5	NA	NA	TGTGCCAGCACTTATGTGACCCAGGGGACGAATCAGCCCCAGCATTTT	CASTYVTQGTNQPQHF
TRBV5-6	TRBJ2-5	TRBD1	NA	TGTGCCAGCAGCTCGGACAGGGGAGGAGAGACCCAGTACTTC	CASSSDRGGETQYF
TRBV5-1	TRBJ1-1	NA	NA	TGCGCCAGCAGCTCGTCCAGGGGGAACACTGAAGCTTTCTTT	CASSSSRGNTEAFF
TRBV4-3	TRBJ2-1	TRBD2	NA	TGCGCCAGCAGCCAAGGGACTAGCGGTGACGAGTACAATGAGCAGTTCTTC	CASSQGTSGDEYNEQFF
TRBV4-3	TRBJ1-4	TRBD1	NA	TGCGCCAGCAGCCAAGGGGACAGATTCTCAACTAATGAAAAACTGTTTTTT	CASSQGDRFSTNEKLFF
TRBV29-1	TRBJ1-1	NA	NA	TGCAGCGTTATAAGAGACATGAACACTGAAGCTTTCTTT	CSVIRDMNTEAFF
TRBV7-6	TRBJ1-2	TRBD1	NA	TGTGCCAGCAGCTTGAGAACCCCGGGGCAGGGGGGCTATGGCTACACCTTC	CASSLRTPGQGGYGYTF
TRBV5-4	TRBJ2-3	TRBD2	NA	TGTGCCAGCAGCTTGAGGGGACTAGCGGGGATCACAGATACGCAGTATTTT	CASSLRGLAGITDTQYF
TRBV7-2	TRBJ1-2	NA	NA	TGTGCCAGCAGCTCGATTTCCCCGCGGGGCTACACCTTC	CASSSISPRGYTF
TRBV28	TRBJ2-6	NA	once	TGTGCCAGCAGCAGAAGAGGCTCTGGGGCCAACGTCCTGACTTTC	CASSRRGSGANVLTF
TRBV6-6	TRBJ1-1	NA	once	TGTGCCAGCAGTAGACTATCGGACACTGAAGCTTTCTTT	CASSRLSDTEAFF
TRBV27	TRBJ2-7	TRBD1	NA	TGTGCCAGCATATCGACAGGGGGAGAGCAGTACTTC	CASISTGGEQYF
TRBV5-6	TRBJ1-2	NA	NA	TGTGCCAGCAGCTTTGGCAGAAACTATGGCTACACCTTC	CASSFGRNYGYTF
TRBV29-1	TRBJ1-5	NA	NA	TGCAGCGTGGCGTTAGGGGGTAGGGGAAATCAGCCCCAGCATTTT	CSVALGGRGNQPQHF
TRBV7-8	TRBJ1-5	NA	once	TGTGCCAGCAGCTTCTCTCGTAGCAATCAGCCCCAGCATTTT	CASSFSRSNQPQHF